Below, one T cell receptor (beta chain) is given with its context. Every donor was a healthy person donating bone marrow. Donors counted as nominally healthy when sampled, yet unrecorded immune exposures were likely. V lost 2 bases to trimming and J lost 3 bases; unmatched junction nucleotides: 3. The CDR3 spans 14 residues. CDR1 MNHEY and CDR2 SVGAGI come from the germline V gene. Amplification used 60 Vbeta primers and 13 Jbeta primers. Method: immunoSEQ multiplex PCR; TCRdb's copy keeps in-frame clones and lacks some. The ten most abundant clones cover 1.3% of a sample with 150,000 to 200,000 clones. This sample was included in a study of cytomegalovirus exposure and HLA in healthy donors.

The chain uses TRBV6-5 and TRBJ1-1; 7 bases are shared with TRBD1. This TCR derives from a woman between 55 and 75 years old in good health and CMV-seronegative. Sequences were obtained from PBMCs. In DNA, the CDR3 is TGTGCCAGCAGTTACGAGACAGGGTACACTGAAGCTTTCTTT. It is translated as CASSYETGYTEAFF.